This is a list of T cell receptor beta chains from one sample in a study of neurological immune-mediated disorders. TCRdb redid the calling of the 5' RACE reads with MiXCR, one entry per CDR3 protein. The table lists over 45,000 distinct CDR3 sequences, about 5.8% of them singletons. Specimen: CD4+ T cells from blood. The origin of the receptors is a woman under 30 with multiple sclerosis. The conserved cysteine and the conserved F or W are not part of the CDR3 here. D genes are given only for firm matches.

D gene: .
V gene: TRBV7-2
J gene: TRBJ2-4
CDR3 protein: ASSPGAGAKNIQY

D gene: .
V gene: TRBV27
J gene: TRBJ2-5
CDR3 protein: ASSLHLSTDLPGTQY

D gene: .
V gene: TRBV30
J gene: TRBJ1-2
CDR3 protein: AWSVGRTSPNYGYT

D gene: .
V gene: TRBV20-1
J gene: TRBJ2-5
CDR3 protein: SARRGSGWKTQY

D gene: .
V gene: TRBV10-3
J gene: TRBJ2-1
CDR3 protein: AISEGTGPRINEQF

D gene: TRBD2
V gene: TRBV10-3
J gene: TRBJ2-3
CDR3 protein: AISRTSGTDTQY

D gene: TRBD1
V gene: TRBV27
J gene: TRBJ2-6
CDR3 protein: ARLVKTGIPSGANVLT

D gene: TRBD2
V gene: TRBV7-2
J gene: TRBJ2-1
CDR3 protein: ASSLASPGTSGIQF

D gene: .
V gene: TRBV5-5
J gene: TRBJ1-3
CDR3 protein: ASIRGELGNTIY

D gene: .
V gene: TRBV20-1
J gene: TRBJ2-5
CDR3 protein: SARGAGSETQY

D gene: .
V gene: TRBV5-1
J gene: TRBJ1-1
CDR3 protein: ASSLVPGANTEAF

D gene: TRBD2
V gene: TRBV5-6
J gene: TRBJ2-5
CDR3 protein: ASSLRGGAYQETQY

D gene: TRBD2
V gene: TRBV27
J gene: TRBJ2-1
CDR3 protein: ASSPGTSGMGNEQF

D gene: .
V gene: TRBV9
J gene: TRBJ2-1
CDR3 protein: ASSARDSTRVVQF

D gene: .
V gene: TRBV29-1
J gene: TRBJ1-3
CDR3 protein: SGTATGNTIY